Following are 8 T cell receptor beta chains from one sample sequenced in a study of human T cells and chemical hapten exposure. Documented time point: patch test 3, about 24 weeks after DPC sensitization. Treatment described: therapeutic diphenylcyclopropenone sensitization with weekly scalp DPC. TCRdb recomputed calls from the RACE reads with MiXCR, one row per CDR3 protein. The sample has more than 150,000 distinct CDR3 sequences, roughly a quarter seen once; the top ten hold around 2.5%. This specimen consisted of whole blood, obtained in connection with sensitization to the hapten diphenylcyclopropenone (DPC). The source is a woman in her 40s with alopecia areata. Some clones in this sample may be carry-over from other donors' samples.

Of note for this clonotype: In this CDR3 the conserved last residue, phenylalanine or tryptophan, is missing, so a read error is likely. The chain links TRBV18 to TRBJ1-5; D might be TRBD1 (6 bases). There are 14 residues in the CDR3. Trimming removed 2 bases at V and 4 bases at J, with 9 bases between. Germline V gives CDR1 KGHSH, CDR2 LQKENI. The CDR3 sequence is CASSPNRANQPQHL. The DNA of the CDR3 is TGTGCCAGCTCACCAAACAGGGCGAATCAGCCCCAGCATTTA.

This clonotype showed up just a few times. CDR3 coding DNA: TGTGCCAGCAGGGGACAGAATGGACTAGCGGACAATGAGCAGTTCTTC. Protein sequence: CASRGQNGLADNEQFF. The V gene is TRBV6-2 or TRBV6-3, the J gene TRBJ2-1; TRBD2 aligns across 10 bases. Germline V gives CDR1 MNHEY, CDR2 SVGEGT. Trimming cost V 6 bases and J 5 bases; bases outside gene matches: 10. This CDR3 has 16 residues.

This clonotype was picked up many times. V is TRBV27 and J is TRBJ2-1; D is perhaps TRBD2 (5 bases). The germline CDR1 and CDR2 sequences are MNHEY and SMNVEV (reference sequence). This CDR3 has 13 residues. V was cut by 6 bases and J by 4 bases, with 10 bases left in between. In DNA form, the CDR3 reads TGTGCCAGCAGGAAGAGCGGTTACAATGAGCAGTTCTTC. This sequence encodes CASRKSGYNEQFF.

The genes are TRBV29-1 and TRBJ2-1; D call uncertain. Deletions cut 7 bases from V and 1 base from J, with 11 bases between. This CDR3 region has 13 residues. Germline assignment: CDR1 SQVTM and CDR2 ANQGSEA. This CDR3 reads CSAPADSYNEQFF. The CDR3 DNA reads TGCAGCGCTCCGGCAGATTCCTACAATGAGCAGTTCTTC.

The CDR3 loop is CASSEGLGVRADTQYF. The DNA of the CDR3 is TGTGCCAGCAGTGAGGGACTAGGTGTTCGCGCAGATACGCAGTATTTT. The gene calls are TRBV2 and TRBJ2-3; the match to TRBD2 covers 8 bases. The CDR3 consists of 16 residues. The germline V gene encodes CDR1 SNHLY and CDR2 FYNNEI. V shed 3 bases, J shed 4 bases, and the junction held 9 bases outside the gene matches.

The J gene is TRBJ2-3, the V gene TRBV5-1, with D perhaps TRBD1 (6 bases). The CDR3 has 14 amino acids. The germline V gene has CDR1 SGHRS and CDR2 YFSETQ. V lost 3 bases and J 2 bases, leaving 10 bases between the germline ends. In nucleotides, the CDR3 is TGCGCCAGCAGCTCGGACAGATACACAGATACGCAGTATTTT. Protein product: CASSSDRYTDTQYF. Full variable domain (missing parts from reference TRBV5-1 and TRBJ2-3): KAGVTQTPRYLIKTRGQQVTLSCSPISGHRSVSWYQQTPGQGLQFLFEYFSETQRNKGNFPGRFSGRQFSNSRSEMNVSTLELGDSALYLCASSSDRYTDTQYFGPGTRLTVL.

This clonotype has a count of ten or more. The chain is built from TRBV24-1 and TRBJ2-7; tentatively, D is TRBD1 or TRBD2 (5 bases each). Germline V gives CDR1 KGHDR, CDR2 SFDVKD. This CDR3 spans 13 amino acids. The V end was cut by 0 bases, the J end by 5 bases, with 7 bases between. CDR3 residues: CATSDLRGDEQYF. CDR3 sequence (DNA): TGTGCCACCAGTGATTTGAGAGGGGACGAGCAGTACTTC.

Only a few counts were recorded for this clonotype. The gene calls are TRBV7-3 and TRBJ2-2, with a possible D match to TRBD1 (5 bases). Germline V gene sequence: CDR1 SGHTA, CDR2 FQGTGA. V shed 8 bases and J shed 3 bases, with 13 bases lying between them. The CDR3 extends over 14 amino acids. CDR3 sequence reads: CASGTGSHTGELFF. The CDR3 DNA reads as TGTGCCAGCGGCACAGGAAGCCACACCGGGGAGCTGTTTTTT.